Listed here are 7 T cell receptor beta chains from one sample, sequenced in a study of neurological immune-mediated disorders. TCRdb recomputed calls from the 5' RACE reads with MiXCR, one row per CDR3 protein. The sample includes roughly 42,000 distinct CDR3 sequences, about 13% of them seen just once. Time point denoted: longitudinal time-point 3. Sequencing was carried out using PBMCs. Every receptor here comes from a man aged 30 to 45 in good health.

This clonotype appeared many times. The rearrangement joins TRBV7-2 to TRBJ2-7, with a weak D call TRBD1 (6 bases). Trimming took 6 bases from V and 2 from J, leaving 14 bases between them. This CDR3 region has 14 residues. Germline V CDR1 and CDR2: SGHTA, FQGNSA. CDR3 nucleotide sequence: TGTGCCAGCAGGGTGACAGGTGTGACCTACGAGCAGTACTTC. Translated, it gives CASRVTGVTYEQYF.

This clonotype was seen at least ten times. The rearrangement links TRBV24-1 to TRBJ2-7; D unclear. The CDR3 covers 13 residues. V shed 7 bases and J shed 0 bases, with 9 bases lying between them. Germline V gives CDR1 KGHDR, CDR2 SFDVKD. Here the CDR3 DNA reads TGTGCCACCAGCGGCCCGTTCTCCTACGAGCAGTACTTC. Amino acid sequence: CATSGPFSYEQYF.

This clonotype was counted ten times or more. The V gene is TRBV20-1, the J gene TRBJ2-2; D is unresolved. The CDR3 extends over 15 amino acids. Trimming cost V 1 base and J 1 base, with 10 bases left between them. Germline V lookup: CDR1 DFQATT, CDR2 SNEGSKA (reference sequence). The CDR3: CSARGGDLNTGELFF. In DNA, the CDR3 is TGCAGTGCTAGAGGAGGCGACTTGAACACCGGGGAGCTGTTTTTT.

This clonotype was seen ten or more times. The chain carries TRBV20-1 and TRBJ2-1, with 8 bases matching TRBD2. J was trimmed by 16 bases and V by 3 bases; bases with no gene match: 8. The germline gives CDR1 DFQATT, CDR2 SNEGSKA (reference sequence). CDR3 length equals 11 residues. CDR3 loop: CSASGAGAGFF. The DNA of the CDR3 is TGCAGTGCTAGCGGAGCGGGGGCGGGATTCTTC.

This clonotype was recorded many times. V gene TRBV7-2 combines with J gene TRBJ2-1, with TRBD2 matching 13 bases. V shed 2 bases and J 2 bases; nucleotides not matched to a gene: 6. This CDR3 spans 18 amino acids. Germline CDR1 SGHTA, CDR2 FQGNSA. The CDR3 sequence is CASSLRLAGGLPYNEQFF. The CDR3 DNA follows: TGTGCCAGCAGCTTACGACTAGCGGGAGGTCTCCCCTACAATGAGCAGTTCTTC.

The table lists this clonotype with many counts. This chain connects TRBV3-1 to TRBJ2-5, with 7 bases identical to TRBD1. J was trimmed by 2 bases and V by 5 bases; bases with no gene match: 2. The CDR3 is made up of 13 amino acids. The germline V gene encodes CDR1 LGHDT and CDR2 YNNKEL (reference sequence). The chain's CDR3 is CASSNRGQETQYF. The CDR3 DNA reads TGTGCCAGCAGCAACAGGGGTCAAGAGACCCAGTACTTC.

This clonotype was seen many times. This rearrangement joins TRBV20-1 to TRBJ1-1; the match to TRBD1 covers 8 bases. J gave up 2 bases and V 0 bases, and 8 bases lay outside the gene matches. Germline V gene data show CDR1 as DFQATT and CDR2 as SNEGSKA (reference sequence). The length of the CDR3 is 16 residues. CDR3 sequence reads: CSARDYETGANTEAFF. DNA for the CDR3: TGCAGTGCTAGAGATTATGAGACAGGGGCCAACACTGAAGCTTTCTTT.